The clone carrying this T cell receptor beta chain was counted between two and nine times. The CDR3 sequence is 13 residues long. The V gene's germline CDR1 is KGHSH and CDR2 LQKENI. With 4 bases removed from V and 6 bases from J, the gap between germline ends came to 13 bases. These data are taken from a study of control samples from healthy donors and cancer patients. The method was immunoSEQ multiplex PCR; TCRdb's version includes in-frame clones alone and lacks a portion of them. The data show some 140,000 clones, approximately 91% seen once. Material: blood. The source of this sequence is a woman in her 30s in good health. The chain carries TRBV18 and TRBJ2-7; D is possibly TRBD1 (6 bases). The CDR3 is CASSLHRDTEQYF. CDR3 DNA: TGTGCCAGCTCACTACACCGGGACACCGAGCAGTACTTC.